Below, one TCR beta chain is given with its context. In the source study's methods: Amplification from reference gene primers served as the basis for estimated nucleated cell counts. Assay: immunoSEQ multiplex PCR; the TCRdb copy retains only in-frame clones and omits some. V, J and clone size were drawn from that table, and D and trimming were deduced from the DNA. The sample holds fewer than 15,000 clones, around 85% seen once. The record originates from a study of blood T cell repertoires in COVID-19. Background on the study: Italy, Spain and the United States were the sources of the convalescent and acute COVID-19 samples. PBMCs, B-cell-depleted T cells, or T cells provided the cDNA or gDNA that made up the material.

This CDR3 spans 16 amino acids. Germline loops: CDR1 SGHNT, CDR2 YYREEE (reference sequence). J was trimmed by 0 bases and V by 2 bases; bases with no gene match: 6. The chain couples TRBV5-4 to TRBJ2-7, with 9 positions matching TRBD2. Input material: peripheral blood. The source of this sequence is a human donor in a cohort sampled during active COVID-19. The CDR3 region has the DNA TGTGCCAGCAGCTTAAAAGCGGGGGGCTCCTCCTACGAGCAGTACTTC. Its translation: CASSLKAGGSSYEQYF.